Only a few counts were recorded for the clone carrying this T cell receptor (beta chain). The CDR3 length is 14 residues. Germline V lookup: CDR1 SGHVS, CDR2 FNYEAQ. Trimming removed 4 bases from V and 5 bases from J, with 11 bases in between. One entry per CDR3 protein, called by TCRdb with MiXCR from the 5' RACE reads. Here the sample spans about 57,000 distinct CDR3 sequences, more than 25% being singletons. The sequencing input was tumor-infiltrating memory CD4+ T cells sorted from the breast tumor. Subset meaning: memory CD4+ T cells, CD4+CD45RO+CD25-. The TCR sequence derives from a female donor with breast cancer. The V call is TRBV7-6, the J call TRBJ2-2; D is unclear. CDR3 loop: CASSSTHLTGELFF. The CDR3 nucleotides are TGTGCCAGCAGCTCTACACACCTAACCGGGGAGCTGTTTTTT. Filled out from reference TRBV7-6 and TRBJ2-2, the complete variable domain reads GAGVSQSPRYKVTKRGQDVALRCDPISGHVSLYWYRQALGQGPEFLTYFNYEAQQDKSGLPNDRFSAERPEGSISTLTIQRTEQRDSAMYRCASSSTHLTGELFFGEGSRLTVL.